These 22 T cell receptor beta chains originate from one sample sequenced in a study of Graves' ophthalmopathy and Graves' hyperthyroidism. Researchers took RNA transcripts and amplified TCR beta CDR3 regions from them. In the first round, RT-PCR was carried out with HTBI primers, and a multiplex PCR formed the second round. TCRdb processed the multiplex PCR reads anew with MiXCR; each CDR3 protein has one entry. The repertoire consists of approximately 480,000 distinct CDR3 sequences, with around 15% occurring once and the leading ten covering roughly 9.8%. Sequenced input: blood. Receptor source: a woman aged 25 to 45 with Graves' ophthalmopathy.

This clonotype came up many times. The genes are TRBV11-1 and TRBJ2-7; D is uncertain. Germline lookup yields CDR1 SGHAT and CDR2 FQDESV (reference sequence). This CDR3 has 14 residues. With 2 bases removed from V and 0 bases from J, the gap between germline ends came to 8 bases. CDR3 nucleotides: TGTGCCAGCAGCTTATGGACCGACTCCTACGAGCAGTACTTC. Translating it yields CASSLWTDSYEQYF.

In this sample, this clonotype turned up a few times. J is TRBJ2-2 and V is TRBV11-2; TRBD2 aligns across 10 bases. Unmatched junction bases numbered 6, after V lost 0 bases and J lost 5 bases. CDR1 and CDR2 from the germline V gene are SGHAT and FQNNGV. This CDR3 is built from 17 residues. The CDR3 region has the DNA TGTGCCAGCAGCTTAGATCGGCTAGCGGGAGAAACCGGGGAGCTGTTTTTT. Amino acid sequence: CASSLDRLAGETGELFF.

Many counts were recorded for this clonotype. The rearrangement uses TRBV9 and TRBJ1-2; D is ambiguous. Trimming removed 2 bases at V and 4 bases at J, with 3 bases between. Per the germline V gene, CDR1 is SGDLS and CDR2 is YYNGEE. The length of the CDR3 is 11 residues. CDR3 residues: CASSVSYGYTF. The CDR3 DNA sequence: TGTGCCAGCAGCGTGTCCTATGGCTACACCTTC.

This clonotype showed up just a few times. This rearrangement joins TRBV28 to TRBJ2-7; D could derive from TRBD1 or TRBD2 (5 bases each). Germline values: CDR1 MDHEN, CDR2 SYDVKM. The CDR3 has 15 residues. V lost 5 bases, J lost 3 bases, and 17 bases lay in between. This CDR3 is CASSGGTLARYEQYF. In DNA, the CDR3 is TGTGCCAGCAGTGGGGGAACTCTAGCTCGCTACGAGCAGTACTTC. Together with reference TRBV28 and TRBJ2-7, the CDR3 gives the full variable domain: DVKVTQSSRYLVKRTGEKVFLECVQDMDHENMFWYRQDPGLGLRLIYFSYDVKMKEKGDIPEGYSVSREKKERFSLILESASTNQTSMYLCASSGGTLARYEQYFGPGTRLTVT.

This clonotype has at least ten counts. This chain joins TRBV19 and TRBJ2-2; the match to TRBD2 covers 11 bases. The ends lost 6 bases at V and 7 bases at J; junction bases unmatched: 10. The CDR3 is 16 amino acids. Per germline, CDR1 LNHDA and CDR2 SQIVND (reference sequence). CDR3 bases: TGTGCCAGTAGCAATATACTAGCGGGAGTGCTCGGGGAGCTGTTTTTT. Protein product: CASSNILAGVLGELFF.

This clonotype was seen many times. V gene TRBV6-1 combines with J gene TRBJ1-5, with a weak D call TRBD1 (6 bases). The CDR3 totals 16 residues. With 4 bases removed from V and 4 bases from J, the gap between germline ends came to 17 bases. From germline, CDR1 is MNHNS and CDR2 SASEGT. CDR3 in amino acids: CASSGLPGTSNQPQHF. The CDR3 DNA reads as TGTGCCAGCAGTGGTTTACCCGGGACATCTAATCAGCCCCAGCATTTT.

The table lists this clonotype with a few counts. J is TRBJ2-5 and V is TRBV30; D possibly uses TRBD1 or TRBD2 (5 bases each). CDR1 is GTSNPN and CDR2 is SVGIG in the germline V gene (reference sequence). V lost 3 bases to trimming and J lost 1 base, with 6 bases between them. The CDR3 contains 12 residues. CDR3 protein: CAWRRGQETQYF. For the CDR3, the DNA is TGTGCCTGGAGGAGGGGCCAAGAGACCCAGTACTTC.

The V and J genes are TRBV6-1 and TRBJ1-2; a weak D match, TRBD1 (5 bases). V dropped 7 bases and J dropped 4 bases, with 13 bases sitting between them. CDR1 and CDR2 (germline): MNHNS, SASEGT. This CDR3 contains 13 residues. In DNA, the CDR3 is TGTGCCAGCACCGAGGGGATTGGCTATGGCTACACCTTC. Translated, it gives CASTEGIGYGYTF.

This clonotype was observed many times. J is TRBJ1-6 and V is TRBV27, with D perhaps matching TRBD1 (6 bases). CDR3 size: 15 residues. V lost 5 bases, J lost 9 bases, and 17 bases lay in between. Per the germline V gene, CDR1 is MNHEY and CDR2 is SMNVEV (reference sequence). CDR3 bases: TGTGCCAGCAGTCCCTACAGGGTATTAAGTTCACCCCTCCACTTT. It is translated as CASSPYRVLSSPLHF.

There are a few counts of this clonotype. CDR3 loop: CASKPPGAYEQYF. CDR3 coding DNA: TGTGCCAGCAAACCCCCGGGGGCCTACGAGCAGTACTTC. The rearrangement links TRBV13 to TRBJ2-7; tentatively, D is TRBD2 (6 bases). Germline V gene lookup returns CDR1 PRHDT and CDR2 FYEKMQ (reference sequence). The CDR3 is 13 amino acids. V was clipped by 7 bases and J by 2 bases, with 12 bases between them.

The chain links TRBV7-8 to TRBJ2-5, with 8 bases lining up with TRBD2. Germline CDR1 is SGHVS and CDR2 is FQNEAQ. This CDR3 contains 18 residues. The J segment lost 1 base and the V segment lost 2 bases, leaving 12 bases of the junction unmatched. CDR3 in amino acids: CASSLPGGLAGGQETQYF. The CDR3 bases are TGTGCCAGCAGCTTACCCGGGGGGCTCGCGGGAGGCCAAGAGACCCAGTACTTC.

At least ten counts were recorded for this clonotype. CDR3 sequence: CAIGPGLAGELFF. CDR3 bases: TGTGCCATCGGACCAGGACTAGCCGGGGAGCTGTTTTTT. The chain recombines TRBV6-1 with TRBJ2-2; 7 nucleotides match TRBD2. The germline V gene has CDR1 MNHNS and CDR2 SASEGT. The V segment lost 10 bases and the J segment 6 bases; nucleotides outside the gene matches: 8. CDR3 size: 13 residues.

This clonotype appeared many times. The chain employs TRBV20-1 and TRBJ1-2; D is unresolved. There are 17 residues in the CDR3. Trimming took 0 bases from V and 0 from J, leaving 17 bases between them. Germline CDR1 DFQATT, CDR2 SNEGSKA (reference sequence). The CDR3 protein is CSARDNAAQASNYGYTF. The CDR3 DNA is TGCAGTGCTAGAGATAACGCCGCCCAGGCCTCTAACTATGGCTACACCTTC.

This clonotype occurred many times. The CDR3 spells CASSLSVRRGSPETQYF. DNA of the CDR3: TGTGCCAGCAGTTTATCGGTCCGCAGGGGTAGCCCAGAGACCCAGTACTTC. The chain joins TRBV12-3 or TRBV12-4 to TRBJ2-5, with D possibly TRBD1 on 6 matching bases. The CDR3 is 17 amino acids. V gave up 2 bases and J gave up 4 bases, with 20 bases separating them.

This clonotype was detected many times. The chain couples TRBV27 to TRBJ2-7; 9 bases agree with TRBD1. This CDR3 is built from 15 residues. V trimming: 2 bases; J trimming: 3 bases; junction bases outside the gene matches: 5. Per germline, CDR1 MNHEY and CDR2 SMNVEV (reference sequence). In DNA form, the CDR3 reads TGTGCCAGCAGTTTAACAGGGGGCGGGAACTACGAGCAGTACTTC. Encoded protein: CASSLTGGGNYEQYF.

This clonotype was seen ten or more times. The chain employs TRBV14 and TRBJ1-1; D is possibly TRBD1 (5 bases). V lost 3 bases and J lost 3, with 20 bases in between. The germline CDR1 and CDR2 sequences are SGHDN and FVKESK. This CDR3 has 17 amino acids. The CDR3 here is CASSHTRGLRRYTEAFF. Here the CDR3 DNA reads TGTGCCAGCAGCCACACCCGGGGACTCCGGAGGTACACTGAAGCTTTCTTT.

Many counts were recorded for this clonotype. The chain recombines TRBV20-1 with TRBJ1-6, with D possibly being TRBD1 (6 bases). The germline V and J ends were trimmed by 2 bases and 8 bases, with 19 bases remaining between them. Germline V gene sequence: CDR1 DFQATT, CDR2 SNEGSKA (reference sequence). The CDR3 extends over 16 amino acids. The CDR3 DNA reads as TGCAGTGCTAGAAGAGGAGAGACAGGAGGGGATTCACCCCTCCACTTT. It encodes CSARRGETGGDSPLHF.

This clonotype was counted ten times or more. This chain joins TRBV9 and TRBJ2-2; D uncertain. V lost 5 bases to trimming and J lost 3 bases, with 11 bases between them. Germline V gives CDR1 SGDLS, CDR2 YYNGEE. This CDR3 comprises 14 residues. This CDR3 is CASSVNIDTGELFF. The CDR3 DNA reads as TGTGCCAGCAGTGTCAATATCGACACCGGGGAGCTGTTTTTT. Drawing the rest from reference TRBV9 and TRBJ2-2, the complete variable domain is DSGVTQTPKHLITATGQRVTLRCSPRSGDLSVYWYQQSLDQGLQFLIQYYNGEERAKGNILERFSAQQFPDLHSELNLSSLELGDSALYFCASSVNIDTGELFFGEGSRLTVL.

The sample holds many counts of this clonotype. The chain combines TRBV6-5 with TRBJ2-7; TRBD1 matches at 10 bases. CDR1 is MNHEY and CDR2 is SVGAGI in the germline V gene. Trimming cost V 4 bases and J 6 bases; bases outside gene matches: 9. This CDR3 is built from 15 residues. CDR3 in DNA: TGTGCCAGCAGTTTGGGGACAGGGGTGTCGAGCGAGCAGTACTTC. Translation: CASSLGTGVSSEQYF.

The rearrangement joins TRBV27 to TRBJ2-2; 8 positions agree with TRBD1. CDR3 length: 14 residues. CDR1 MNHEY and CDR2 SMNVEV come from the germline V gene (reference sequence). J was trimmed by 7 bases and V by 6 bases; bases with no gene match: 7. The CDR3 DNA reads TGTGCCAGCAGGGAGGGACAGGTGGGCGGGGAGCTGTTTTTT. As protein: CASREGQVGGELFF.

V is TRBV20-1 and J is TRBJ1-5; D possibly corresponds to TRBD1 (5 bases). CDR1 and CDR2 (germline): DFQATT, SNEGSKA (reference sequence). The CDR3 covers 14 residues. Trimming stripped 7 bases from V and 0 bases from J, with 13 bases between. The CDR3: CSVRQQYSNQPQHF. For the CDR3, the DNA is TGCAGTGTGAGACAGCAATATAGCAATCAGCCCCAGCATTTT.

This clonotype was detected many times. The chain links TRBV12-3 or TRBV12-4 to TRBJ1-1, with D possibly being TRBD1 (6 bases). Trimming shortened V by 2 bases and J by 11 bases, and 9 bases separated the two germline ends. CDR3 length: 11 amino acids. The DNA for the CDR3 is TGTGCCAGCAGTTTAACCCAGGGGGCTTTCTTT. This gives the protein CASSLTQGAFF.